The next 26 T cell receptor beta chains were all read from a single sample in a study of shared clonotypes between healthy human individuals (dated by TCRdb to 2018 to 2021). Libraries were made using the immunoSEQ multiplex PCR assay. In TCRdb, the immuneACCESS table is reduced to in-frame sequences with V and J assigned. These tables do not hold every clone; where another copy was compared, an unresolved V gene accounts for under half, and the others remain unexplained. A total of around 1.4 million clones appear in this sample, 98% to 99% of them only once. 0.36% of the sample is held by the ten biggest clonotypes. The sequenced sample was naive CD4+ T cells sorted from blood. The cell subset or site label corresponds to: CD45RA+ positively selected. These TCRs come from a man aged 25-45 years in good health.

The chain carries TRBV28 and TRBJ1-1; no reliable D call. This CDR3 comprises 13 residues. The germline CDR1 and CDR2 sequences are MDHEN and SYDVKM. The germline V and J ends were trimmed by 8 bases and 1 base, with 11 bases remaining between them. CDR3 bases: TGTGCCAGCGGTAGGACGGCGAACACTGAAGCTTTCTTT. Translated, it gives CASGRTANTEAFF.

This CDR3 reads CASSVEVRADTQYF. CDR3 sequence (DNA): TGTGCCAGCAGCGTAGAGGTACGGGCAGATACGCAGTATTTT. The chain joins TRBV9 to TRBJ2-3; D not certain. The CDR3 contains 14 residues. V shed 0 bases and J shed 4 bases, with 9 bases lying between them. CDR1 SGDLS and CDR2 YYNGEE come from the germline V gene. Full variable domain (outside the CDR3, taken from reference TRBV9 and TRBJ2-3): DSGVTQTPKHLITATGQRVTLRCSPRSGDLSVYWYQQSLDQGLQFLIQYYNGEERAKGNILERFSAQQFPDLHSELNLSSLELGDSALYFCASSVEVRADTQYFGPGTRLTVL.

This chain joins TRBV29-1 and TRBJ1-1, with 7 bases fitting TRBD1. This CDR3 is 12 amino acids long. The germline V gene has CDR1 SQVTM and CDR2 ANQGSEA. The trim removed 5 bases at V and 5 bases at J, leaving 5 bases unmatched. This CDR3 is CSVSLTGTEAFF. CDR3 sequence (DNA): TGCAGCGTTTCCTTGACAGGGACTGAAGCTTTCTTT.

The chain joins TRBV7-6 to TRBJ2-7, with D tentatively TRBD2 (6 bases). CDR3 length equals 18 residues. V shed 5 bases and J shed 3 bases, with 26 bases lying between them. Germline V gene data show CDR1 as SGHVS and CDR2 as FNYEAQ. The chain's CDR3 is CASSPTGPVTRGLYEQYF. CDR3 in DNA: TGTGCCAGCAGCCCAACTGGACCCGTGACTCGGGGACTCTACGAGCAGTACTTC.

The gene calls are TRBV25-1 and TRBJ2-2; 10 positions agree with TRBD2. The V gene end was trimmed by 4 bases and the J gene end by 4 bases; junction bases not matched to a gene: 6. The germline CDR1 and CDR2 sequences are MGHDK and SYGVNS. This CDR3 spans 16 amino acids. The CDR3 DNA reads TGTGCCAGCAGTGCCACTAGCGGGGATTTCACCGGGGAGCTGTTTTTT. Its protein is CASSATSGDFTGELFF. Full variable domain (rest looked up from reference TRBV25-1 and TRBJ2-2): EADIYQTPRYLVIGTGKKITLECSQTMGHDKMYWYQQDPGMELHLIHYSYGVNSTEKGDLSSESTVSRIRTEHFPLTLESARPSHTSQYLCASSATSGDFTGELFFGEGSRLTVL.

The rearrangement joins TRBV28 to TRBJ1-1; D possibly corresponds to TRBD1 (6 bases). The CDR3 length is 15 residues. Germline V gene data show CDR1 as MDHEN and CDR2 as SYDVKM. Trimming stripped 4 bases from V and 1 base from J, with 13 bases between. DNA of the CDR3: TGTGCCAGCAGTTCAACCCGAGGGGGGAACACTGAAGCTTTCTTT. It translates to CASSSTRGGNTEAFF.

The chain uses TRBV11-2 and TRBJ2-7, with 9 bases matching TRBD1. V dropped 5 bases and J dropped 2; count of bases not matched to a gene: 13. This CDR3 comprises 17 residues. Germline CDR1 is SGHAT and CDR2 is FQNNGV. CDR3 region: CASSPGGTGGYPYEQYF. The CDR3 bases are TGTGCCAGCAGCCCCGGGGGAACAGGGGGCTATCCCTACGAGCAGTACTTC.

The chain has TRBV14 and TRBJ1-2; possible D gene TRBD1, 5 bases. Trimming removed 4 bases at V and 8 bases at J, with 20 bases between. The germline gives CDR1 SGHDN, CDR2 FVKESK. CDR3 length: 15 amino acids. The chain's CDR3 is CASSPAGTGPKGYTF. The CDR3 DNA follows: TGTGCCAGCAGCCCTGCCGGGACGGGCCCCAAGGGCTACACCTTC.

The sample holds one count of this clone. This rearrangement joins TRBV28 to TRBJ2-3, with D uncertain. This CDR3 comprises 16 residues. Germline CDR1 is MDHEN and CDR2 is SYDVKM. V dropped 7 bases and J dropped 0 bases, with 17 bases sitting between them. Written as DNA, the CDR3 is TGTGCCAGCAATCCTCCAAGGCGGACCAGCACAGATACGCAGTATTTT. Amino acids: CASNPPRRTSTDTQYF.

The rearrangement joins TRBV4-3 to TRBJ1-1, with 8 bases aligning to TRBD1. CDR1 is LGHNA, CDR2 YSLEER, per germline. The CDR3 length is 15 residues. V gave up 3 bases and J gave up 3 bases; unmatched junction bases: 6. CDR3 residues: CASSQARGRDTEAFF. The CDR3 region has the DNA TGCGCCAGCAGCCAGGCCAGGGGGCGGGACACTGAAGCTTTCTTT.

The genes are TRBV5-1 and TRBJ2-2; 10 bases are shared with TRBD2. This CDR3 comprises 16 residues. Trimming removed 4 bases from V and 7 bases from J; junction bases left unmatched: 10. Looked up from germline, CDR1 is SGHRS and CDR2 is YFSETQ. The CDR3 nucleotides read TGCGCCAGCAGCCTCAGAGTAGCGGGAGGAGACGGGGAGCTGTTTTTT. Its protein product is CASSLRVAGGDGELFF.

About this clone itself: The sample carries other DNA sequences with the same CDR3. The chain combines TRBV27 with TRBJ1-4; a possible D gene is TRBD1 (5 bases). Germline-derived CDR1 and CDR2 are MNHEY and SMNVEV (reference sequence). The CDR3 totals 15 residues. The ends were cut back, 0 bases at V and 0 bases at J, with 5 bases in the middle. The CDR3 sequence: CASSLSGATNEKLFF. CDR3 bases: TGTGCCAGCAGTTTATCGGGGGCAACTAATGAAAAACTGTTTTTT.

CDR3 sequence (DNA): TGTGCCAGCAGCTCCGCCGGGGATGAGCAGTTCTTC. The encoded protein is CASSSAGDEQFF. The V and J genes are TRBV11-1 and TRBJ2-1; D perhaps matches TRBD2 (5 bases). CDR3 size: 12 residues. Trimming stripped 4 bases from V and 8 bases from J, with 9 bases between. Germline CDR1 and CDR2: SGHAT and FQDESV (reference sequence).

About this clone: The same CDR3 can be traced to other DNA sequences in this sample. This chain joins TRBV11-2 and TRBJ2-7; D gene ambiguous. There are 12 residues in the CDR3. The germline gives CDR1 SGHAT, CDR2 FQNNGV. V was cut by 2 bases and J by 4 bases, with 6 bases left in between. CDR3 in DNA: TGTGCCAGCAGCTTAAGTCGATACGAGCAGTACTTC. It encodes CASSLSRYEQYF.

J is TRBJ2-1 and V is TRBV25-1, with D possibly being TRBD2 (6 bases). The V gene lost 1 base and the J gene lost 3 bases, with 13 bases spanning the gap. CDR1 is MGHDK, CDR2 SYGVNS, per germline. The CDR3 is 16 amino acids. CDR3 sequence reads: CASSESASAYYNEQFF. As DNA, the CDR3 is TGTGCCAGCAGTGAATCGGCTAGCGCCTACTACAATGAGCAGTTCTTC. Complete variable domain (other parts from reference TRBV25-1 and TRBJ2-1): EADIYQTPRYLVIGTGKKITLECSQTMGHDKMYWYQQDPGMELHLIHYSYGVNSTEKGDLSSESTVSRIRTEHFPLTLESARPSHTSQYLCASSESASAYYNEQFFGPGTRLTVL.

The CDR3 sequence: CASSPRRGSRGRTGELFF. The CDR3 DNA follows: TGTGCCAGCAGCCCTCGTCGAGGTTCCAGGGGGCGAACCGGGGAGCTGTTTTTT. The chain uses TRBV5-6 and TRBJ2-2; 8 bases agree with TRBD1. The germline CDR1 and CDR2 sequences are SGHDT and YYEEEE. The CDR3 extends over 18 amino acids. Trimming removed 4 bases from V and 5 bases from J; junction bases left unmatched: 16.

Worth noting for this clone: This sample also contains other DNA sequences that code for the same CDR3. The CDR3 DNA is TGTGCCAGCAGCGTAGGGGGCCTCCAAGAGACCCAGTACTTC. Translating gives CASSVGGLQETQYF. The chain employs TRBV9 and TRBJ2-5; D is possibly TRBD1 (5 bases). CDR1 and CDR2 from the germline V gene are SGDLS and YYNGEE. V lost 0 bases, J lost 1 base, and 7 bases lay in between. CDR3 length: 14 residues.

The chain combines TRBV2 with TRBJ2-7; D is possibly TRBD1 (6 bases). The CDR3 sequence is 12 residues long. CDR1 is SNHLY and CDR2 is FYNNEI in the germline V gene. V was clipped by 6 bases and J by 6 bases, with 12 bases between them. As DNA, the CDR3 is TGTGCCAGCAGCGACACAGGGCCCGAGCAGTACTTC. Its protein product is CASSDTGPEQYF.

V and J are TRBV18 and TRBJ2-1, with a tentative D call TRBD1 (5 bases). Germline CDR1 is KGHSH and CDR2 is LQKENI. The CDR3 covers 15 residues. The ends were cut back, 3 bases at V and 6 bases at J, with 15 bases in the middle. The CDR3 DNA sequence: TGTGCCAGCTCACCTGGCCAGGGCGCGAGCAATGAGCAGTTCTTC. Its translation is CASSPGQGASNEQFF.

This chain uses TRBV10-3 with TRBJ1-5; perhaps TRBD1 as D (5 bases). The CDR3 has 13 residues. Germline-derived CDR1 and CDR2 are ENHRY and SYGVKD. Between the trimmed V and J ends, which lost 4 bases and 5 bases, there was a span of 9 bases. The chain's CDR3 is CAISVDSYQPQHF. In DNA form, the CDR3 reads TGTGCCATCAGTGTTGACAGTTATCAGCCCCAGCATTTT.

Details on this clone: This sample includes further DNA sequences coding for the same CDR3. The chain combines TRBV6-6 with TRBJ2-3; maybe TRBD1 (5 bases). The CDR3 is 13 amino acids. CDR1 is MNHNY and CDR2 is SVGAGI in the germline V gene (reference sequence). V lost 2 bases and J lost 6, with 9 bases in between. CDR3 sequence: CASSYGARDTQYF. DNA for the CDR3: TGTGCCAGCAGTTACGGGGCACGCGATACGCAGTATTTT.

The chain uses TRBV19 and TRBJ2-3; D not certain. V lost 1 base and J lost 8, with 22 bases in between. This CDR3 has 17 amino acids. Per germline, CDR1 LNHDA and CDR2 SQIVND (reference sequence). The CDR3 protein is CASSIGTAGFSVGTQYF. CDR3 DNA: TGTGCCAGTAGTATAGGTACAGCCGGGTTTTCTGTCGGTACGCAGTATTTT.

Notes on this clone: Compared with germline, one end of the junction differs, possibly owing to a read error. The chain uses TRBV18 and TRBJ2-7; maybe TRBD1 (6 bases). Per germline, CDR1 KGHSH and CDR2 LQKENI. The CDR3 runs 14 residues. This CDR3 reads CASSPSGAPYRGDF. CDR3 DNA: TGTGCCAGCTCACCCTCAGGGGCCCCTTACCGGGGAGACTTC.

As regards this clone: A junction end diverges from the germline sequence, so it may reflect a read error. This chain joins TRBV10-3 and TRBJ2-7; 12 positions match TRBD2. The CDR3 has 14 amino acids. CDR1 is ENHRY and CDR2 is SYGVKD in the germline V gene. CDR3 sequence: CAISDRASGRATDF. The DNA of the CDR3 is TGTGCCATCAGTGATAGGGCTAGCGGGAGGGCCACGGACTTC.

In nucleotides, the CDR3 is TGTGCCAGTCTACAGGGATTCGCAGATACGCAGTATTTT. Amino acids: CASLQGFADTQYF. The chain employs TRBV2 and TRBJ2-3, with D possibly matching TRBD1 (6 bases). Germline CDR1 is SNHLY and CDR2 is FYNNEI. V lost 9 bases, J lost 4 bases, and 14 bases lay in between. The CDR3 runs to 13 residues.

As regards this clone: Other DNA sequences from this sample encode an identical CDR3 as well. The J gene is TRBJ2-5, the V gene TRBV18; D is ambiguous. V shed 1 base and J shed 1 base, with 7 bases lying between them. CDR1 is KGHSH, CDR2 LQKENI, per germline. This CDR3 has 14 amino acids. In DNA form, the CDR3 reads TGTGCCAGCTCACCACTGAGTGGCCAAGAGACCCAGTACTTC. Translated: CASSPLSGQETQYF.